This T cell receptor (beta chain) was retrieved from a study of tumor-infiltrating lymphocytes in primary liver carcinoma. Across the study: Sample counts of productive TCRbeta reads spanned roughly 3.65 to 7.13 million; these counts were similar across tissue types.

Whole-study findings and limits: Less overlap was seen in tumor-adjacent and tumor-blood pairs than in tumor region pairs.

The source material, roughly 18-33 mg of unsorted bulk tissue, was used to co-extract RNA and DNA. Every tumor was sampled at five separate regions. Whichever tumor sample was examined, it had over 75% viable tumor cells. The CDR3 sequence is 14 residues long. Germline V lookup: CDR1 MNHNS, CDR2 SASEGT. V lost 4 bases, J lost 11 bases, and 17 bases lay in between. In its sample, this clonotype was seen once. Its target is not known. Reverse transcription of roughly 470 ng total RNA with a constant-region primer produced TCR beta cDNA. What produced the TCR beta libraries was three nested multiplex PCR rounds using slightly modified ARM-PCR. Each of the first two PCR rounds ran approximately 11 cycles with TRBV1-TRBV30 forward and C-beta reverse primers. In TCRdb, the multiplex PCR reads were re-called with MiXCR into one record per CDR3 protein. The sample lists 70,000 to 85,000 distinct CDR3 sequences, 71% seen once, with 12% to 15% in the top ten.

The V gene is TRBV6-1, the J gene TRBJ2-2; D uncertain. The sequenced material came from liver tumor tissue from sampling region 4. The subset here: tumor region T4, right-lateral pole. The source is a woman aged 60-75 years with primary liver carcinoma and hepatitis B virus infection. The CDR3 DNA sequence: TGTGCCAGCAGTGGGACCGGAGAGATCGGTGAGCTGTTTTTT. This encodes CASSGTGEIGELFF.